This TCR beta chain is from a study of blood T cell repertoires in COVID-19. TCRdb's copy holds only in-frame clones and misses some; the assay was immunoSEQ multiplex PCR. The repertoire has around 220,000 clones, around 86% of them found once; the top ten carry 8.2%. The germline V gene has CDR1 DFQATT and CDR2 SNEGSKA (reference sequence). This CDR3 spans 17 amino acids. The ends lost 3 bases at V and 5 bases at J; junction bases unmatched: 16. The V call is TRBV20-1, the J call TRBJ1-2; 9 bases are a match to TRBD1. This receptor was obtained from a woman older than 75 with COVID-19, enrolled during active disease. The specimen was peripheral blood. CDR3 sequence (DNA): TGCAGTGCTAGTGACACACCACAGGGGGCGAATCGGTATGGCTACACCTTC. It translates to CSASDTPQGANRYGYTF.